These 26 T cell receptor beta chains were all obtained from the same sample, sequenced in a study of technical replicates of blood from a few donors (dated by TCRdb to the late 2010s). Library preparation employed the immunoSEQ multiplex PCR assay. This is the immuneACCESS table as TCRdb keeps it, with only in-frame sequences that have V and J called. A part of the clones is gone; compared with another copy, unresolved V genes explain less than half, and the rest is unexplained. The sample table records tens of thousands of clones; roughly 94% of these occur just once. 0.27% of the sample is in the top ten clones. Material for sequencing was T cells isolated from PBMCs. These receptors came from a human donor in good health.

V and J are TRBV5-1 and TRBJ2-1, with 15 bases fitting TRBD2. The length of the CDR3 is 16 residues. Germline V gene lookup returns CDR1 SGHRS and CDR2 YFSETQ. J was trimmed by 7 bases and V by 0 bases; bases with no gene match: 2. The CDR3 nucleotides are TGCGCCAGCAGCTTGGTAGGACTAGCGGGAGGGAATGAGCAGTTCTTC. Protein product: CASSLVGLAGGNEQFF.

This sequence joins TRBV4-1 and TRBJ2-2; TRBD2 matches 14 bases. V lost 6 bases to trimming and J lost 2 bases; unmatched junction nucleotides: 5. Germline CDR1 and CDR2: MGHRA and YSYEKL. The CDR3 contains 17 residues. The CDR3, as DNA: TGCGCCAGCAGAGTCGGACTAGCGGGAGGTAACACCGGGGAGCTGTTTTTT. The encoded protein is CASRVGLAGGNTGELFF.

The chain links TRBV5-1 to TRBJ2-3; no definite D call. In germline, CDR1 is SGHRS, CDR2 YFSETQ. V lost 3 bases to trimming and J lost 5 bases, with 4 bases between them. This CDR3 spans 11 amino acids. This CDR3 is CASSSGDTQYF. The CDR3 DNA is TGCGCCAGCAGCTCGGGAGATACGCAGTATTTT.

DNA for the CDR3: TGTGCCAGCTCATTGGTATTTGAGTCTGAAGCTTTCTTT. This gives the protein CASSLVFESEAFF. The chain has TRBV2 and TRBJ1-1; no definite D call. The CDR3 has 13 residues. Trimming took 8 bases from V and 6 from J, leaving 16 bases between them. Germline CDR1 and CDR2: SNHLY and FYNNEI.

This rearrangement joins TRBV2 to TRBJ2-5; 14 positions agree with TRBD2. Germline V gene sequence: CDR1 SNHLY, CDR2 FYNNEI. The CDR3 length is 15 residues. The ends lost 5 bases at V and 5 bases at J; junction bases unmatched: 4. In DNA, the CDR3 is TGTGCCAGCAGTCCGACTAGCGGGGGGGCGGAGACCCAGTACTTC. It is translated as CASSPTSGGAETQYF.

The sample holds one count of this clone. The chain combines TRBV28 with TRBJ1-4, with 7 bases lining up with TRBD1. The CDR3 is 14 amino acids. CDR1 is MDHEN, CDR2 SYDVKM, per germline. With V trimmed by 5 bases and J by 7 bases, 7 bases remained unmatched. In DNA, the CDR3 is TGTGCCAGCAGTCCGACAGGGTTAGGTGAAAAACTGTTTTTT. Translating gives CASSPTGLGEKLFF.

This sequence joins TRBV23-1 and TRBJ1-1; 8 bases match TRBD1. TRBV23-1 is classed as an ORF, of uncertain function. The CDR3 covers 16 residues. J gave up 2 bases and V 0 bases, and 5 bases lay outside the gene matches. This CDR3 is CASSQSRTGQNTEAFF. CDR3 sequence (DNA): TGCGCCAGCAGTCAATCGAGGACAGGGCAAAACACTGAAGCTTTCTTT.

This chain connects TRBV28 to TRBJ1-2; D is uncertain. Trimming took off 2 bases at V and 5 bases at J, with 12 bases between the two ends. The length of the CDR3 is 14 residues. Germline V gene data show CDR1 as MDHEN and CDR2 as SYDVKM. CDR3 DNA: TGTGCCAGCAGTTTAAACCGGGTCCCATATGGCTACACCTTC. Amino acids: CASSLNRVPYGYTF.

This CDR3 reads CASAWGWGSQDTQYF. The CDR3 coding sequence is TGTGCCAGCGCCTGGGGCTGGGGTTCTCAAGATACGCAGTATTTT. J is TRBJ2-3 and V is TRBV6-5; maybe TRBD1 (5 bases). This CDR3 spans 15 amino acids. In germline, CDR1 is MNHEY, CDR2 SVGAGI. Trimming shortened V by 8 bases and J by 5 bases, and 20 bases separated the two germline ends.

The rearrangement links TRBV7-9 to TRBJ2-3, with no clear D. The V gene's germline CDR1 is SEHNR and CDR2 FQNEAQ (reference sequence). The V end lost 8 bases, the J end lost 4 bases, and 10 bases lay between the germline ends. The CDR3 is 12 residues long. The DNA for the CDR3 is TGTGCCAGCTTTGCGTCTCCAGATACGCAGTATTTT. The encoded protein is CASFASPDTQYF. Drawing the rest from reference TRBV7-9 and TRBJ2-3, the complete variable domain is DTGVSQNPRHKITKRGQNVTFRCDPISEHNRLYWYRQTLGQGPEFLTYFQNEAQLEKSRLLSDRFSAERPKGSFSTLEIQRTEQGDSAMYLCASFASPDTQYFGPGTRLTVL.

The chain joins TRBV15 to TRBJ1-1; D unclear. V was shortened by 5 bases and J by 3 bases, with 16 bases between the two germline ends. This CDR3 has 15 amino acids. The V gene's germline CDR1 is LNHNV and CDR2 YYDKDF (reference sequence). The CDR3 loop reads CATSGGGGVDTEAFF. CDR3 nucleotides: TGTGCCACCAGCGGCGGAGGAGGAGTGGACACTGAAGCTTTCTTT.

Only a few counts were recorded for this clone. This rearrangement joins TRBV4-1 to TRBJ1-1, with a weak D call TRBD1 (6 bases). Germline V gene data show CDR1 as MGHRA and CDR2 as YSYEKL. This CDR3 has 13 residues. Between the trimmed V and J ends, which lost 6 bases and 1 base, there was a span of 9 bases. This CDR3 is CASRLGGNTEAFF. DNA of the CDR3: TGCGCCAGCAGGTTAGGGGGGAACACTGAAGCTTTCTTT.

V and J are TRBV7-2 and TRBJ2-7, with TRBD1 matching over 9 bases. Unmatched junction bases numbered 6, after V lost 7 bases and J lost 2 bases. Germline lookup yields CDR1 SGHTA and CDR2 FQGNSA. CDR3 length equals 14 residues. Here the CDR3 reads CASTLDRGPYEQYF. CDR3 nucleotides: TGTGCCAGCACCTTGGACAGGGGTCCCTACGAGCAGTACTTC.

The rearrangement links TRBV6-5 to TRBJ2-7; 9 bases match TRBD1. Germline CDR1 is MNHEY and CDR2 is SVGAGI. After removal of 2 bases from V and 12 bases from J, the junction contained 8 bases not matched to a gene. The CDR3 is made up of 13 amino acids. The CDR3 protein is CASSYPGTGWLYF. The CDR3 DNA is TGTGCCAGCAGTTACCCCGGGACAGGGTGGCTGTACTTC.

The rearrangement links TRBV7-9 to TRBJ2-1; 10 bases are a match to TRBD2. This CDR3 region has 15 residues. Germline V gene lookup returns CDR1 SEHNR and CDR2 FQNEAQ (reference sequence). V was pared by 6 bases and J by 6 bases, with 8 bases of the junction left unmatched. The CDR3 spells CASRPTSGISNEQFF. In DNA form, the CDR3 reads TGTGCCAGCAGGCCAACTAGCGGGATCAGCAATGAGCAGTTCTTC.

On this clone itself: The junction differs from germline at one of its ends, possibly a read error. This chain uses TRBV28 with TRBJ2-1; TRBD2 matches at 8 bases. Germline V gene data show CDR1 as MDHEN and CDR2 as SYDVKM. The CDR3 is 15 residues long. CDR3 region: CASRKPGLGYSEQFF. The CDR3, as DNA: TGTGCCAGCAGAAAACCGGGACTAGGATACAGTGAGCAGTTCTTC.

The CDR3 here is CASSPEGGGEQFF. Written as DNA, the CDR3 is TGCGCCAGCAGCCCCGAAGGGGGGGGTGAGCAGTTCTTC. This chain joins TRBV5-1 and TRBJ2-1; TRBD2 might be the D (7 bases). Trimming cost V 4 bases and J 9 bases, with 14 bases left between them. Germline loops: CDR1 SGHRS, CDR2 YFSETQ. This CDR3 has 13 amino acids.

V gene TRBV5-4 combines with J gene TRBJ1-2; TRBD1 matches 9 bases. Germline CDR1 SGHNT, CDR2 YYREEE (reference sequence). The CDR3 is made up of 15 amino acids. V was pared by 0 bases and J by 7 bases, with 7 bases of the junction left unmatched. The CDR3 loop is CASSLAETGGVGYTF. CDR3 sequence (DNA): TGTGCCAGCAGCTTGGCCGAGACAGGGGGGGTTGGCTACACCTTC.

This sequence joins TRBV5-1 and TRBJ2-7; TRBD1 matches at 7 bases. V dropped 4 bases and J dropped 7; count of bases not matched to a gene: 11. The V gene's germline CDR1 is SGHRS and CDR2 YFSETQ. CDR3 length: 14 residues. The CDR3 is CASSRIDREKEQYF. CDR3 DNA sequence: TGCGCCAGCAGCCGAATTGACAGGGAGAAGGAGCAGTACTTC.

CDR3 amino acids: CASSQWGSVRAGNEQFF. CDR3 bases: TGCGCCAGCAGCCAATGGGGCAGCGTGAGGGCGGGGAATGAGCAGTTCTTC. V and J are TRBV4-1 and TRBJ2-1; D is perhaps TRBD2 (6 bases). With 2 bases removed from V and 7 bases from J, the gap between germline ends came to 21 bases. The CDR3 extends over 17 amino acids. CDR1 MGHRA and CDR2 YSYEKL come from the germline V gene.

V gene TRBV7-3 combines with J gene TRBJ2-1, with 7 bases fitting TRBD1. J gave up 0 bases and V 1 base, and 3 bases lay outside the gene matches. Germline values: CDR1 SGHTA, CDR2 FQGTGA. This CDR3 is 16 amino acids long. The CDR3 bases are TGTGCCAGCAGCTTAAAGACAGGGAGCTCCTACAATGAGCAGTTCTTC. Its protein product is CASSLKTGSSYNEQFF.

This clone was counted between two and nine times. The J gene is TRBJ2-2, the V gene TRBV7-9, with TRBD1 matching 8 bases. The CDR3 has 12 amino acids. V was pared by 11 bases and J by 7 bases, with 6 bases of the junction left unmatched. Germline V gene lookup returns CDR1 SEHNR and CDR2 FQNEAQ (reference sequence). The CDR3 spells CAVRQGSGELFF. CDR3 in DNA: TGTGCCGTCCGACAGGGGAGCGGGGAGCTGTTTTTT.

The CDR3 loop is CASSYRELSGIDTGELFF. The CDR3 region has the DNA TGTGCCAGCAGCTACCGAGAGTTGAGCGGGATAGACACCGGGGAGCTGTTTTTT. The chain employs TRBV28 and TRBJ2-2; TRBD2 matches 7 bases. This CDR3 has 18 residues. V dropped 6 bases and J dropped 3; count of bases not matched to a gene: 16. Looked up from germline, CDR1 is MDHEN and CDR2 is SYDVKM.

The CDR3 region is CASGQGEVNQPQHF. The CDR3 nucleotides are TGTGCCAGTGGACAGGGGGAGGTCAATCAGCCCCAGCATTTT. The rearrangement uses TRBV19 and TRBJ1-5; 10 bases are shared with TRBD1. The CDR3 is 14 residues long. V trimming: 8 bases; J trimming: 3 bases; junction bases outside the gene matches: 4. Germline CDR1 LNHDA, CDR2 SQIVND (reference sequence).

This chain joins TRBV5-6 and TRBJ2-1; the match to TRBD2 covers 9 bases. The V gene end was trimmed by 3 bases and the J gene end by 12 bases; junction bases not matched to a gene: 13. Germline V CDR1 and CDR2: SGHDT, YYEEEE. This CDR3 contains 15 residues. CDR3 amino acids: CASSSWSSGKLGQFF. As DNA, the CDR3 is TGTGCCAGCAGCTCGTGGTCTAGCGGGAAGCTAGGGCAGTTCTTC.

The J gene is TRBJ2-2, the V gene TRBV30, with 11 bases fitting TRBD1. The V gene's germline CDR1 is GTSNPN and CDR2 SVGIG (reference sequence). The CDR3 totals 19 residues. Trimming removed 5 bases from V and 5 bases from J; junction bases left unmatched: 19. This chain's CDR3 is CAWRGQGANPLIGTGELFF. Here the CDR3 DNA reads TGTGCCTGGCGAGGACAGGGGGCCAATCCCCTAATTGGAACCGGGGAGCTGTTTTTT. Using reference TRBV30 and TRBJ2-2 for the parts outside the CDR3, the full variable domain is SQTIHQWPATLVQPVGSPLSLECTVEGTSNPNLYWYRQAAGRGLQLLFYSVGIGQISSEVPQNLSASRPQDRQFILSSKKLLLSDSGFYLCAWRGQGANPLIGTGELFFGEGSRLTVL.